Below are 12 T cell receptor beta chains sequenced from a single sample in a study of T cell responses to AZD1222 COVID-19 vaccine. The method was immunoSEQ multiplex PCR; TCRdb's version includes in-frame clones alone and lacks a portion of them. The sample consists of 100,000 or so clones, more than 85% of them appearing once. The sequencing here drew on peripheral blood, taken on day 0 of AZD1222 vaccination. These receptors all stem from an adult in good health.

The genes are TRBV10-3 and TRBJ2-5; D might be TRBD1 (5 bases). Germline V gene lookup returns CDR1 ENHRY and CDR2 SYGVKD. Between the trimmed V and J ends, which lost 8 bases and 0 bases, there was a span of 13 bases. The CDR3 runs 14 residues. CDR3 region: CAIRAAGNQETQYF. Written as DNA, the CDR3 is TGTGCCATCCGGGCGGCAGGGAACCAAGAGACCCAGTACTTC.

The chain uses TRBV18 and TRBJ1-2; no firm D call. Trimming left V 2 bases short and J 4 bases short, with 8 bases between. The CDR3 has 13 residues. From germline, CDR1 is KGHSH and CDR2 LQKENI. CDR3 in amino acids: CASSPEGSYGYTF. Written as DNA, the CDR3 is TGTGCCAGCTCACCAGAGGGCAGCTATGGCTACACCTTC.

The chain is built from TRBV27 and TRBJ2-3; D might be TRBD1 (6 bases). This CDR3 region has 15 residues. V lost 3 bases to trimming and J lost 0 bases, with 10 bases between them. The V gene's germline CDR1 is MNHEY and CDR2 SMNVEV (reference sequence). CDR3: CASSFQGRSTDTQYF. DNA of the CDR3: TGTGCCAGCAGTTTCCAGGGGCGTAGCACAGATACGCAGTATTTT.

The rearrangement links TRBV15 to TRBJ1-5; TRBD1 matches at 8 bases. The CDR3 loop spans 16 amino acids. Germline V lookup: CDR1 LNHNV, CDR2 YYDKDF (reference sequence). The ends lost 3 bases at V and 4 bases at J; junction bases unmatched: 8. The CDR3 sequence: CATSRGGTGQNQPQHF. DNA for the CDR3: TGTGCCACCAGCAGGGGTGGGACAGGCCAAAATCAGCCCCAGCATTTT.

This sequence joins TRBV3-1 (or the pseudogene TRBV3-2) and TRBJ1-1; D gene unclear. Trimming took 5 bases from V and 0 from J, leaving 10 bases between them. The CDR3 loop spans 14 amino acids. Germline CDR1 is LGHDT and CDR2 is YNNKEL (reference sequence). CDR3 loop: CASSSPPMNTEAFF. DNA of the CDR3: TGTGCCAGCAGCTCCCCACCGATGAACACTGAAGCTTTCTTT.

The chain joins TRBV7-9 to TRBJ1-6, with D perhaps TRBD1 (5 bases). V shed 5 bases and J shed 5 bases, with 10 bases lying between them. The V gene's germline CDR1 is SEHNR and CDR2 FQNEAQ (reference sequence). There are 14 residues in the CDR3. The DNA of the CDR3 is TGTGCCAGCAGCCTGGGACCGAATAATTCACCCCTCCACTTT. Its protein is CASSLGPNNSPLHF.

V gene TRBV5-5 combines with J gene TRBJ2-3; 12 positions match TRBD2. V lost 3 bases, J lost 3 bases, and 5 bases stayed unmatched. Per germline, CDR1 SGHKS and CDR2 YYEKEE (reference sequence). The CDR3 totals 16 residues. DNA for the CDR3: TGTGCCAGCAGCTCGGGACTAGCGGGCGGAACAGATACGCAGTATTTT. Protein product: CASSSGLAGGTDTQYF.

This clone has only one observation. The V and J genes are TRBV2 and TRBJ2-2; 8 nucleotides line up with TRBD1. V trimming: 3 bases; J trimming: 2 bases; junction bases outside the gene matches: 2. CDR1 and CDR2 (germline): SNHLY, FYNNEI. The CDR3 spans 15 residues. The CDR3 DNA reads TGTGCCAGCAGTGATGGGACAGGTAACACCGGGGAGCTGTTTTTT. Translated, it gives CASSDGTGNTGELFF. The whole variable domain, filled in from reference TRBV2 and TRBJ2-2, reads EPEVTQTPSHQVTQMGQEVILRCVPISNHLYFYWYRQILGQKVEFLVSFYNNEISEKSEIFDDQFSVERPDGSNFTLKIRSTKLEDSAMYFCASSDGTGNTGELFFGEGSRLTVL.

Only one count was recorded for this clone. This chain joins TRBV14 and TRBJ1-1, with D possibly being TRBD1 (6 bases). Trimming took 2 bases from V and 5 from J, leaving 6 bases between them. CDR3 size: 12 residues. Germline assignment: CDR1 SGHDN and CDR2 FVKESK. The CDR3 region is CASSQQGTEAFF. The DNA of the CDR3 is TGTGCCAGCAGCCAACAGGGGACTGAAGCTTTCTTT.

CDR3: CASSQTVQGTQYF. The CDR3 bases are TGTGCCAGCAGCCAAACAGTTCAGGGGACCCAGTACTTC. The genes are TRBV3-1 (or the pseudogene TRBV3-2) and TRBJ2-5; a possible D gene is TRBD1 (5 bases). The CDR3 contains 13 residues. Germline values: CDR1 LGHDT, CDR2 YNNKEL (reference sequence). The V end was cut by 2 bases, the J end by 7 bases, with 11 bases between.

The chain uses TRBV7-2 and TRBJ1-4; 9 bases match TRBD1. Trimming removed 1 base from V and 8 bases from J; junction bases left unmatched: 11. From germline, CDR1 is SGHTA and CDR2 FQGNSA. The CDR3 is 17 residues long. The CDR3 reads CASSLDVVQGAGEKLFF. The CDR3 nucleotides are TGTGCCAGCAGCTTAGATGTGGTACAGGGGGCAGGGGAAAAACTGTTTTTT.

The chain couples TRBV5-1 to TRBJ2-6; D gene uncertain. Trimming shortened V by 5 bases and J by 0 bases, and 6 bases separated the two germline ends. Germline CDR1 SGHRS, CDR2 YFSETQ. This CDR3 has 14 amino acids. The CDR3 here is CASRRDSGANVLTF. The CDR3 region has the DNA TGCGCCAGCAGGCGAGACTCTGGGGCCAACGTCCTGACTTTC.